These 27 T cell receptor beta chains share one sample of origin, sequenced in a study of human T cells and chemical hapten exposure. As to time point: healthy volunteer bleed at 2 weeks. The starting material, unfractionated whole blood, was used for total RNA extraction. A single record per CDR3 protein comes from TCRdb applying MiXCR to the RACE reads. The table lists roughly 130,000 distinct CDR3 sequences, about 9.4% of them singletons. The sequenced sample was whole blood. The source is a male donor in good health. Some clones in this sample may be carry-over from other donors' samples.

In this sample, this clonotype turned up a few times. This rearrangement joins TRBV29-1 to TRBJ1-5, with 8 bases aligning to TRBD1. The CDR3 is made up of 12 amino acids. Germline CDR1 and CDR2: SQVTM and ANQGSEA. The V and J ends lost 7 bases and 2 bases, in that order; junction bases with no gene match: 1. The CDR3 sequence is CSAGQGNQPQHF. The DNA for the CDR3 is TGCAGCGCGGGACAGGGCAATCAGCCCCAGCATTTT.

V and J are TRBV7-9 and TRBJ2-7, with 9 nucleotides matching TRBD1. The CDR3 consists of 19 residues. J gave up 1 base and V 4 bases, and 17 bases lay outside the gene matches. Germline CDR1 is SEHNR and CDR2 is FQNEAQ (reference sequence). The CDR3 DNA follows: TGTGCCAGCAGCTCATTTCGGGACAGGGATAGGCTGAAGTCCTACGAGCAGTACTTC. Translation: CASSSFRDRDRLKSYEQYF.

The chain combines TRBV7-9 with TRBJ1-5; 9 bases fit TRBD1. The ends lost 5 bases at V and 6 bases at J; junction bases unmatched: 8. The length of the CDR3 is 15 residues. CDR1 and CDR2 (germline): SEHNR, FQNEAQ (reference sequence). The CDR3 DNA sequence: TGTGCCAGCAGCAGAGGGACAGGGACCCCTCAGCCCCAGCATTTT. The encoded protein is CASSRGTGTPQPQHF.

In its sample, this clonotype was seen many times. The chain carries TRBV7-9 and TRBJ2-7; TRBD2 might be the D (6 bases). Trimming stripped 4 bases from V and 3 bases from J, with 22 bases between. CDR1 and CDR2 (germline): SEHNR, FQNEAQ (reference sequence). The CDR3 loop spans 17 amino acids. CDR3 coding DNA: TGTGCCAGCAGCTCCACGGATAGGGAGCGGGCCGTCTACGAGCAGTACTTC. This codes for CASSSTDRERAVYEQYF.

This clonotype was observed a handful of times. The V gene is TRBV29-1, the J gene TRBJ2-7, with TRBD2 matching over 10 bases. Germline V gene lookup returns CDR1 SQVTM and CDR2 ANQGSEA. This CDR3 spans 13 amino acids. V was clipped by 5 bases and J by 4 bases; unmatched bases: 5. CDR3 nucleotide sequence: TGCAGCGTTATAGCGGGAGGAGAATACGAGCAGTACTTC. Its protein is CSVIAGGEYEQYF.

At least ten counts were recorded for this clonotype. V is TRBV7-2 and J is TRBJ2-5; TRBD2 matches 11 bases. Unmatched junction bases numbered 19, after V lost 1 base and J lost 6 bases. Germline CDR1 and CDR2: SGHTA and FQGNSA. The CDR3 extends over 20 amino acids. The CDR3: CASSLEVKVVAGGPSKTQYF. The CDR3 nucleotides are TGTGCCAGCAGCTTAGAAGTCAAAGTGGTAGCGGGAGGGCCCTCGAAGACCCAGTACTTC.

The chain has TRBV12-3 or TRBV12-4 and TRBJ2-1; maybe TRBD2 (5 bases). The ends were cut back, 6 bases at V and 9 bases at J, with 15 bases in the middle. The CDR3 covers 13 residues. CDR3 coding DNA: TGTGCCAGCAGCGAGCCCCCAAGCGGTGAGCAGTTCTTC. Its protein product is CASSEPPSGEQFF.

This clonotype was observed many times. The chain carries TRBV20-1 and TRBJ2-7; D ambiguous. The CDR3 consists of 12 residues. The V end lost 0 bases, the J end lost 3 bases, and 6 bases lay between the germline ends. Germline CDR1 is DFQATT and CDR2 is SNEGSKA (reference sequence). DNA of the CDR3: TGCAGTGCTAGAGAAACAGTCTACGAGCAGTACTTC. It specifies CSARETVYEQYF.

The V call is TRBV5-1, the J call TRBJ2-1; 10 bases are a match to TRBD1. This CDR3 spans 16 amino acids. V gave up 4 bases and J gave up 3 bases; unmatched junction bases: 7. In germline, CDR1 is SGHRS, CDR2 YFSETQ. The CDR3 DNA sequence: TGCGCCAGCAGCCCAAAATGGACAGGGGGCTACAATGAGCAGTTCTTC. It is translated as CASSPKWTGGYNEQFF.

The chain couples TRBV12-3 or TRBV12-4 to TRBJ2-2; 7 nucleotides match TRBD2. This CDR3 is 17 amino acids long. The trim removed 5 bases at V and 2 bases at J, leaving 11 bases unmatched. Here the CDR3 reads CASSPPGSGVNTGELFF. In nucleotides, the CDR3 is TGTGCCAGCAGTCCACCGGGGAGCGGGGTTAACACCGGGGAGCTGTTTTTT.

In this sample, this clonotype turned up a few times. This sequence joins TRBV6-1 and TRBJ2-2; D gene uncertain. The V end lost 3 bases, the J end lost 2 bases, and 10 bases lay between the germline ends. The CDR3 is made up of 15 amino acids. In germline, CDR1 is MNHNS, CDR2 SASEGT. The DNA of the CDR3 is TGTGCCAGCAGTGATTCGGTAGACAACACCGGGGAGCTGTTTTTT. It translates to CASSDSVDNTGELFF.

This sequence joins TRBV13 and TRBJ1-4; tentatively, D is TRBD1 (5 bases). Germline lookup yields CDR1 PRHDT and CDR2 FYEKMQ (reference sequence). The V and J ends lost 5 bases and 8 bases respectively, with 18 bases between them. CDR3 length equals 15 residues. Here the CDR3 reads CASSVDRDGYEKLFF. The CDR3 nucleotides read TGTGCCAGCAGCGTAGACCGGGACGGGTACGAAAAACTGTTTTTT.

There are a few counts of this clonotype. V gene TRBV27 combines with J gene TRBJ2-3; a possible D gene is TRBD1 (6 bases). The CDR3 sequence is 17 residues long. V lost 8 bases, J lost 1 base, and 22 bases lay in between. Looked up from germline, CDR1 is MNHEY and CDR2 is SMNVEV (reference sequence). CDR3 loop: CASSGPGTSSRTDTQYF. The CDR3 DNA reads TGTGCCAGCTCGGGACCCGGGACATCATCTCGCACAGATACGCAGTATTTT.

The table lists this clonotype with a few counts. The chain uses TRBV20-1 and TRBJ2-5; D remains ambiguous. The V gene's germline CDR1 is DFQATT and CDR2 SNEGSKA (reference sequence). CDR3 length equals 14 residues. V lost 2 bases, J lost 0 bases, and 10 bases lay in between. The CDR3 DNA reads as TGCAGTGCTAGACGGTTGTCGTACCAAGAGACCCAGTACTTC. This sequence encodes CSARRLSYQETQYF.

This clonotype was seen a handful of times. The V call is TRBV5-1, the J call TRBJ2-5, with TRBD2 matching over 8 bases. V shed 5 bases, J shed 2 bases, and the junction held 11 bases outside the gene matches. The CDR3 runs to 16 residues. Germline V gene lookup returns CDR1 SGHRS and CDR2 YFSETQ. The CDR3 DNA follows: TGCGCCAGCAGACGCTCCCTACTAGCGGAACAAGAGACCCAGTACTTC. This codes for CASRRSLLAEQETQYF.

This clonotype was counted many times. The chain is built from TRBV5-5 and TRBJ2-4; D remains ambiguous. V dropped 0 bases and J dropped 9 bases, with 10 bases sitting between them. This CDR3 comprises 13 residues. The germline CDR1 and CDR2 sequences are SGHKS and YYEKEE (reference sequence). The CDR3 bases are TGTGCCAGCAGCTTGGCTCCCGAAGGCATTCAGTACTTC. This sequence encodes CASSLAPEGIQYF.

The genes are TRBV19 and TRBJ1-5; 9 nucleotides align to TRBD1. The V segment lost 7 bases and the J segment 3 bases; nucleotides outside the gene matches: 7. The germline V gene has CDR1 LNHDA and CDR2 SQIVND (reference sequence). The CDR3 runs to 15 residues. The CDR3 DNA follows: TGTGCCAGTACTCTAGGGACAGGGATCAATCAGCCCCAGCATTTT. Its translation: CASTLGTGINQPQHF.

About this clonotype itself: An end of the junction differs from the germline gene, which may be a read error. The gene calls are TRBV11-2 and TRBJ2-1; tentatively, D is TRBD1 (6 bases). The CDR3 covers 11 residues. The germline V gene encodes CDR1 SGHAT and CDR2 FQNNGV. CDR3 sequence (DNA): TGTGTCAGCAGCTTAGGGACAAGGCAGTTCTTC. Translated: CVSSLGTRQFF. The full variable domain, with the rest looked up from reference TRBV11-2 and TRBJ2-1, is EAGVAQSPRYKIIEKRQSVAFWCNPISGHATLYWYQQILGQGPKLLIQFQNNGVVDDSQLPKDRFSAERLKGVDSTLKIQPAKLEDSAVYLCVSSLGTRQFFGPGTRLTVL.

The rearrangement uses TRBV6-1 and TRBJ2-5; D call uncertain. There are 14 residues in the CDR3. Germline V gene lookup returns CDR1 MNHNS and CDR2 SASEGT. V shed 0 bases and J shed 4 bases, with 9 bases lying between them. The CDR3 sequence is CASSEAIWVETQYF. CDR3 nucleotide sequence: TGTGCCAGCAGTGAAGCTATCTGGGTAGAGACCCAGTACTTC.

This clonotype was picked up a small number of times. This chain connects TRBV29-1 to TRBJ1-1; D is unresolved. The length of the CDR3 is 13 residues. V dropped 5 bases and J dropped 0 bases, with 10 bases sitting between them. Germline values: CDR1 SQVTM, CDR2 ANQGSEA. The DNA for the CDR3 is TGCAGCGTTCAAGGGAAAATGAACACTGAAGCTTTCTTT. As protein: CSVQGKMNTEAFF.

This clonotype was observed a handful of times. The CDR3 region is CSARDDSLVLYEQYF. DNA of the CDR3: TGCAGTGCTAGAGATGATAGCCTTGTCCTCTACGAGCAGTACTTC. The chain carries TRBV20-1 and TRBJ2-7; D call uncertain. V was shortened by 0 bases and J by 3 bases, with 15 bases between the two germline ends. CDR3 length equals 15 residues. CDR1 and CDR2 from the germline V gene are DFQATT and SNEGSKA (reference sequence).

The CDR3 reads CASSLAPGPSTGELFF. The CDR3 coding sequence is TGCGCCAGCAGCTTGGCTCCGGGACCGAGCACCGGGGAGCTGTTTTTT. The chain is built from TRBV5-1 and TRBJ2-2; D possibly uses TRBD1 or TRBD2 (5 bases each). The CDR3 is 16 residues long. Between the trimmed V and J ends, which lost 0 bases and 4 bases, there was a span of 13 bases. Germline V gene data show CDR1 as SGHRS and CDR2 as YFSETQ.

This clonotype came up many times. This chain links TRBV6-5 with TRBJ2-5; TRBD1 or TRBD2 may be the D gene (7 bases each). The CDR3 has 16 residues. Germline V lookup: CDR1 MNHEY, CDR2 SVGAGI. V was cut by 4 bases and J by 2 bases, with 17 bases left in between. This chain's CDR3 is CASSSGGGPAQETQYF. The CDR3 nucleotides read TGTGCCAGCAGTTCAGGGGGAGGGCCGGCGCAAGAGACCCAGTACTTC.

The chain employs TRBV12-3 or TRBV12-4 and TRBJ2-1, with TRBD2 matching over 7 bases. This CDR3 comprises 15 residues. Germline trimming cut 4 bases from V and 2 bases from J; bases unmatched to any gene: 5. The CDR3 is CASSSPGLAYNEQFF. The DNA for the CDR3 is TGTGCCAGCAGTTCCCCTGGACTAGCCTACAATGAGCAGTTCTTC.

This clonotype has more than one count but fewer than ten. V gene TRBV15 combines with J gene TRBJ2-7, with a tentative D call TRBD2 (7 bases). The CDR3 is 19 residues long. V lost 3 bases and J lost 0, with 24 bases in between. Germline assignment: CDR1 LNHNV and CDR2 YYDKDF (reference sequence). This CDR3 is CATSSLGWPQGGASYEQYF. CDR3 nucleotides: TGTGCCACCAGCAGTCTAGGTTGGCCCCAAGGGGGGGCCTCCTACGAGCAGTACTTC.

This clonotype appeared many times. The chain recombines TRBV12-3 or TRBV12-4 with TRBJ2-2, with unresolved D. CDR3 size: 13 residues. The V and J ends lost 2 bases and 4 bases respectively, with 5 bases between them. CDR3 protein: CASSLRITGELFF. CDR3 nucleotides: TGTGCCAGCAGTTTACGGATCACCGGGGAGCTGTTTTTT.

This clonotype was found a few times. The CDR3 is CASSPATGVRVDTQYF. CDR3 sequence (DNA): TGTGCCAGCAGCCCAGCTACAGGGGTCAGGGTGGATACGCAGTATTTT. The chain couples TRBV5-5 to TRBJ2-3; 7 bases align to TRBD1. The CDR3 covers 16 residues. Germline CDR1 and CDR2: SGHKS and YYEKEE (reference sequence). Trimming took 4 bases from V and 6 from J; bases not matched to a gene: 14.